This T cell receptor beta chain was sequenced in a study of T cells after yellow fever vaccination. The wider study: Preparation used SMART-Seq v4 Ultra Low Input for the low-cell-number fractions.

This clonotype was detected only a few times. The antigen remains unidentified. Points from the study as a whole: Peaking faster, on day 5 versus 15, the secondary response was nonetheless weaker.

TCRdb reprocessed the 5' RACE reads via MiXCR and lists one record per CDR3 protein. The data contain over 300,000 distinct CDR3 sequences, around 7% of them singletons. Germline CDR1 reads SGHTA; CDR2 reads FQGTGA. The CDR3 is made up of 14 amino acids. Unmatched junction bases numbered 6, after V lost 3 bases and J lost 5 bases. This receptor was identified in a man aged 18 to 35 who received the YFV17D yellow fever vaccine. Sequences were derived from PBMCs, sampled approximately 47 days after the first yellow fever vaccination. The chain joins TRBV7-3 to TRBJ1-1; 7 nucleotides agree with TRBD1. CDR3 sequence: CASSFHRGLTEAFF. Written as DNA, the CDR3 is TGTGCCAGCAGCTTCCACAGGGGTTTAACTGAAGCTTTCTTT.